This T cell receptor beta chain derives from a study of T cells in Graves' hyperthyroidism and ophthalmopathy. Study findings and constraints: The model forecast ophthalmopathy, anticipating it by a median roughly 6 months before onset.

Germline CDR1 is MNHNS and CDR2 is SASEGT. Trimming left V 5 bases short and J 5 bases short, with 13 bases between. This CDR3 comprises 14 residues. Amplification of TCR beta CDR3 regions used RNA as the template. TCR CDR3 underwent first-round RT-PCR with the HTBI primer set. One entry per CDR3 protein, called by TCRdb with MiXCR from the multiplex PCR reads. This table holds approximately 640,000 distinct CDR3 sequences, around 16% found once. This clonotype has a handful of counts. Its antigen remains unknown. The sequence was obtained from a man between 50 and 59 years old with Graves' hyperthyroidism. The sample was blood. This sequence joins TRBV6-1 and TRBJ1-5; D unclear. The DNA for the CDR3 is TGTGCCAGCAGTCAAAAACGGACTTATCAGCCCCAGCATTTT. Protein: CASSQKRTYQPQHF.